These 5 T cell receptor beta chains came from one sample sequenced in a study of blood T cell repertoires in COVID-19. Here immunoSEQ multiplex PCR was the method, and the copy in TCRdb shows in-frame clones only, minus some. The repertoire consists of tens of thousands of clones, with approximately 92% occurring once and the leading ten covering around 6.5%. Sequences were obtained from peripheral blood. The receptor set was obtained from a man in his fifties with active COVID-19.

The chain links TRBV27 to TRBJ2-7; 9 bases fit TRBD2. Trimming at V came to 5 bases and at J to 4 bases, leaving 12 bases not matched to a gene. Germline V lookup: CDR1 MNHEY, CDR2 SMNVEV (reference sequence). The CDR3 covers 16 residues. CDR3 sequence: CASSQRGDSSGYEQYF. The CDR3 nucleotides are TGTGCCAGCAGTCAGCGGGGGGACTCCTCAGGTTACGAGCAGTACTTC.

This clone was found once. The chain is built from TRBV9 and TRBJ2-3, with 10 bases lining up with TRBD2. This CDR3 is 17 amino acids long. Trimming at V came to 3 bases and at J to 6 bases, leaving 13 bases not matched to a gene. Germline V lookup: CDR1 SGDLS, CDR2 YYNGEE. The CDR3 bases are TGTGCCAGCAGCGCTAAACGAAACAGCGGGAGGGATGATACGCAGTATTTT. Protein product: CASSAKRNSGRDDTQYF. Drawing the rest from reference TRBV9 and TRBJ2-3, the complete variable domain is DSGVTQTPKHLITATGQRVTLRCSPRSGDLSVYWYQQSLDQGLQFLIQYYNGEERAKGNILERFSAQQFPDLHSELNLSSLELGDSALYFCASSAKRNSGRDDTQYFGPGTRLTVL.

The chain is built from TRBV5-1 and TRBJ2-3; 8 bases are shared with TRBD2. The trim removed 0 bases at V and 0 bases at J, leaving 6 bases unmatched. The CDR3 is 17 amino acids. Germline V gives CDR1 SGHRS, CDR2 YFSETQ. CDR3 DNA sequence: TGCGCCAGCAGCTTGGCCGGGGGGGAATTAAGCACAGATACGCAGTATTTT. This sequence encodes CASSLAGGELSTDTQYF.

This chain joins TRBV7-2 and TRBJ1-2; no firm D call. Germline CDR1 SGHTA, CDR2 FQGNSA. V was trimmed by 5 bases and J by 4 bases, leaving 11 bases between them. The CDR3 is made up of 13 amino acids. CDR3 amino acids: CASSPSGVYGYTF. DNA for the CDR3: TGTGCCAGCAGCCCTTCCGGGGTCTATGGCTACACCTTC.

This clone was counted once. The rearrangement joins TRBV3-1 (or the pseudogene TRBV3-2) to TRBJ2-5; 11 bases line up with TRBD2. CDR1 is LGHDT, CDR2 YNNKEL, per germline (reference sequence). The CDR3 is 16 residues long. The junction had 4 bases not matched to a gene; V was cut back by 4 bases and J by 0 bases. Written as DNA, the CDR3 is TGTGCCAGCAGCCGCGGGACTAGCGGCTACCAAGAGACCCAGTACTTC. It is translated as CASSRGTSGYQETQYF.